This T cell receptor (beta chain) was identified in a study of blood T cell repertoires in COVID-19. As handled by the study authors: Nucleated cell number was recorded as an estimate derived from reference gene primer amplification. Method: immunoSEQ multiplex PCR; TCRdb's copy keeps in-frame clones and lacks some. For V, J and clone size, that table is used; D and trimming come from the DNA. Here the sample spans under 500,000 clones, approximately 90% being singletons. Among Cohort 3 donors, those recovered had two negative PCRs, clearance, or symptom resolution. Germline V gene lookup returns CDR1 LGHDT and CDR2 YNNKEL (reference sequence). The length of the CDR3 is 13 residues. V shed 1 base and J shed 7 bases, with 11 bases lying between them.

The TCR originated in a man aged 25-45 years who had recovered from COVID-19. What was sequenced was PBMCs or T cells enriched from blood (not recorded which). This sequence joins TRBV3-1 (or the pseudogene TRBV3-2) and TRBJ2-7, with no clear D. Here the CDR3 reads CASSQGGFGEQYF. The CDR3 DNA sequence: TGTGCCAGCAGCCAAGGAGGATTTGGAGAGCAGTACTTC.